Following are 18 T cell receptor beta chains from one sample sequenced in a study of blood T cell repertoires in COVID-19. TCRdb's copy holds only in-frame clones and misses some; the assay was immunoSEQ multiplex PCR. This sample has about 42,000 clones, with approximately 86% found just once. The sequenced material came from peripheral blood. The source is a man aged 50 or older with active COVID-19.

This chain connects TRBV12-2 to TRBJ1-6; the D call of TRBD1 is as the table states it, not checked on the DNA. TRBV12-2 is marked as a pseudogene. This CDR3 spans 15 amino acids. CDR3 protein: CASRLEGQSDSPLHF. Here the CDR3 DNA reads TGTGCAAGTCGCCTAGAGGGACAGTCCGATTCACCCCTCCACTTT.

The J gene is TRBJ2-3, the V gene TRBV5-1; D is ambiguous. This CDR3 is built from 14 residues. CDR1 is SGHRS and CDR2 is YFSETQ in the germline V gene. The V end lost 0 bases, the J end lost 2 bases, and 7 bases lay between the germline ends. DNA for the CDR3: TGCGCCAGCAGCTTGGGTACGGTCACAGATACGCAGTATTTT. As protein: CASSLGTVTDTQYF.

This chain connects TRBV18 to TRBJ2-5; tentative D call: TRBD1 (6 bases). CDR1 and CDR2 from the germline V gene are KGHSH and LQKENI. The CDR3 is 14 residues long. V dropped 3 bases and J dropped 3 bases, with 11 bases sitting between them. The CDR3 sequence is CASSPFRDKETQYF. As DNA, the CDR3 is TGTGCCAGCTCACCTTTCAGGGACAAAGAGACCCAGTACTTC.

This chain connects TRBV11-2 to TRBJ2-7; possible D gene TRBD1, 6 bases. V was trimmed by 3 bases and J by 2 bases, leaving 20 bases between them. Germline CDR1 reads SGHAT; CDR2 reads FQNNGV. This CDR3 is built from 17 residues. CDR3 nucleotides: TGTGCCAGCAGCTTGGGAAGTGGAGGACAGTTGACCTACGAGCAGTACTTC. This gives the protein CASSLGSGGQLTYEQYF.

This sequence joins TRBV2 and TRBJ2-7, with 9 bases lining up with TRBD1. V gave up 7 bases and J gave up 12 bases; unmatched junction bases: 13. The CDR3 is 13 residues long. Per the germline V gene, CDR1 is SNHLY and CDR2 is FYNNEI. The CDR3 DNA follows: TGTGCCAGCAACCGGGACAGGGAATTTGTTATGTACTTC. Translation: CASNRDREFVMYF.

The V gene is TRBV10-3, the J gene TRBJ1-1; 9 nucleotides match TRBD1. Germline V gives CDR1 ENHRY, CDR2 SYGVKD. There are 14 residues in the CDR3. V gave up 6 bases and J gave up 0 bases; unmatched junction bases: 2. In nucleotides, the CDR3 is TGTGCCATCAGCGGACAGGGGCTGAACACTGAAGCTTTCTTT. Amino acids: CAISGQGLNTEAFF.

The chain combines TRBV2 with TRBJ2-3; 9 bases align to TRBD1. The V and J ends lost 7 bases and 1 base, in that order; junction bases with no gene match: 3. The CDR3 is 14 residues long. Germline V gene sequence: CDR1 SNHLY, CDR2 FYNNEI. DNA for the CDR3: TGTGCCAGCATCTGGACAGGGGGCACAGATACGCAGTATTTT. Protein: CASIWTGGTDTQYF.

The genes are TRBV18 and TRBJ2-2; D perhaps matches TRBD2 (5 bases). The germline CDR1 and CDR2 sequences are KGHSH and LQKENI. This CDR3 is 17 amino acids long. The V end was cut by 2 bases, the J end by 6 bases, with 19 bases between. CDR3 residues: CASSPYQAPGLSGELFF. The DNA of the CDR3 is TGTGCCAGCTCACCATACCAGGCACCGGGATTATCCGGGGAGCTGTTTTTT.

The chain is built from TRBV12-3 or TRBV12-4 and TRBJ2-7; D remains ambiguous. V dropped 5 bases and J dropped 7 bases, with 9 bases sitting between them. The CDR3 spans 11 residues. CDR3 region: CASSPRVEQYF. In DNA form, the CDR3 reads TGTGCCAGCAGTCCCCGCGTGGAGCAGTACTTC.

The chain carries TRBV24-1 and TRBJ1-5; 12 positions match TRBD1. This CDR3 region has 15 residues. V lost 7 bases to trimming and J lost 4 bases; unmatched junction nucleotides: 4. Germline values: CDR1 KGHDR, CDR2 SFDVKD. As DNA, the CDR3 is TGTGCCACCAGCCGGGGACAGGGGGCAAATCAGCCCCAGCATTTT. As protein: CATSRGQGANQPQHF.

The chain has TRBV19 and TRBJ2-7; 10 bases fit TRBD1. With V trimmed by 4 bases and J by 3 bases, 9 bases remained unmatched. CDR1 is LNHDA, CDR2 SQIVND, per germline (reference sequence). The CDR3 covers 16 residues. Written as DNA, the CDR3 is TGTGCCAGTAGTACTCTCGTGGACAGGGGGGTCTACGAGCAGTACTTC. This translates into CASSTLVDRGVYEQYF.

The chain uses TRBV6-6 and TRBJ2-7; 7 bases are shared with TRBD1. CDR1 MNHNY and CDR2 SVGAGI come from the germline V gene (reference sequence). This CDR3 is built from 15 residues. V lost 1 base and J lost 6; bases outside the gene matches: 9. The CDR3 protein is CASSYLDRVTGEQYF. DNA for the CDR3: TGTGCCAGCAGTTACTTAGACAGGGTCACGGGCGAGCAGTACTTC.

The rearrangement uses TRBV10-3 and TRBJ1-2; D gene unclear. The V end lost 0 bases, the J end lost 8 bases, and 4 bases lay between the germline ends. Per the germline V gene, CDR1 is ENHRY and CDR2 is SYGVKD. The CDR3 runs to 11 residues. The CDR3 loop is CAISESEGYTF. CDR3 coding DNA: TGTGCCATCAGTGAGTCTGAGGGCTACACCTTC.

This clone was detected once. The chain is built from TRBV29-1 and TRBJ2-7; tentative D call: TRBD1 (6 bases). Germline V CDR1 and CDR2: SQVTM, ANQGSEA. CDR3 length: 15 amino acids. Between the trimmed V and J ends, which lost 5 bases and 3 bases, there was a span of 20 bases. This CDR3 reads CSVLSGRGNIYEQYF. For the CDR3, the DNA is TGCAGCGTTCTCAGCGGCAGGGGAAATATCTACGAGCAGTACTTC.

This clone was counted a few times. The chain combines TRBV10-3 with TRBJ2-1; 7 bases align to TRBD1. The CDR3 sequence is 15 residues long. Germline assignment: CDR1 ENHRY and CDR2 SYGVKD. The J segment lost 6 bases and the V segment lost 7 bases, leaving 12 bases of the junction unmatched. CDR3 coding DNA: TGTGCCATCACCCCCGGGACAGTCATCGTCAATGAGCAGTTCTTC. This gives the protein CAITPGTVIVNEQFF.

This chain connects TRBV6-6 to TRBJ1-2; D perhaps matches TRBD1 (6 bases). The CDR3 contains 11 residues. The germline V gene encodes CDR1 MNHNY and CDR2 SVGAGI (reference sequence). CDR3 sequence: CIAGTNYGYTF. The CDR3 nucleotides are TGTATAGCAGGGACAAACTATGGCTACACCTTC.

The CDR3 DNA reads as TGCGCCAGCAGCTTGTTTATAGACAGGGGAATTGAGCAGTTCTTC. This gives the protein CASSLFIDRGIEQFF. The V gene is TRBV5-1, the J gene TRBJ2-1, with TRBD1 identical over 8 bases. The CDR3 has 15 residues. With V trimmed by 1 base and J by 9 bases, 9 bases remained unmatched. Per the germline V gene, CDR1 is SGHRS and CDR2 is YFSETQ. The full variable domain, rest sourced from reference TRBV5-1 and TRBJ2-1, is KAGVTQTPRYLIKTRGQQVTLSCSPISGHRSVSWYQQTPGQGLQFLFEYFSETQRNKGNFPGRFSGRQFSNSRSEMNVSTLELGDSALYLCASSLFIDRGIEQFFGPGTRLTVL.

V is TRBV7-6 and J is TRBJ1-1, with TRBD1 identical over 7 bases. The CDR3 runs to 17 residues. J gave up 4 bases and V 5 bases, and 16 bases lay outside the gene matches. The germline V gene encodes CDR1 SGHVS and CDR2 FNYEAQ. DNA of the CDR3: TGTGCCAGCAGCGCCACACCGAACACAGGGGTCGGCACTGAAGCTTTCTTT. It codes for CASSATPNTGVGTEAFF.